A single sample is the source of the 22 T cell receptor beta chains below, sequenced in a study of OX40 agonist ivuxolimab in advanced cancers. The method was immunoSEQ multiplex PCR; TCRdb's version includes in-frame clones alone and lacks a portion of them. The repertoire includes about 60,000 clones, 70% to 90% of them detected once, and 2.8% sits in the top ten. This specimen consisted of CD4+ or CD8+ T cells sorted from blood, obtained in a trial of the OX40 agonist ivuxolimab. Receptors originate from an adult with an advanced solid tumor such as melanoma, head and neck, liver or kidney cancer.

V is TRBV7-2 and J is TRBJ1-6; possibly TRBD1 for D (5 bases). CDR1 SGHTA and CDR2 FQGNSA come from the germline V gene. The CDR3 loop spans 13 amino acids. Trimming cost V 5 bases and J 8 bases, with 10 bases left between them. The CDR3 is CASSPQQDSPLHF. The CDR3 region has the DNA TGTGCCAGCAGCCCACAACAGGATTCACCCCTCCACTTT.

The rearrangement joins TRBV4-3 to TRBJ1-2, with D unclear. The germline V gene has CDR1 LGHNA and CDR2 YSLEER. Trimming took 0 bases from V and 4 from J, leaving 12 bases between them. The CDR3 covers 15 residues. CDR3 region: CASSQDPVRGYGYTF. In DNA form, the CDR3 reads TGCGCCAGCAGCCAAGATCCAGTCCGGGGCTATGGCTACACCTTC.

CDR3 nucleotide sequence: TGTGCCAGCAGTTACTCGGGACAACGAAATGAAAAACTGTTTTTT. Protein: CASSYSGQRNEKLFF. This rearrangement joins TRBV6-5 to TRBJ1-4; D may be TRBD1 (6 bases). The ends were cut back, 0 bases at V and 5 bases at J, with 10 bases in the middle. Per germline, CDR1 MNHEY and CDR2 SVGAGI. This CDR3 contains 15 residues.

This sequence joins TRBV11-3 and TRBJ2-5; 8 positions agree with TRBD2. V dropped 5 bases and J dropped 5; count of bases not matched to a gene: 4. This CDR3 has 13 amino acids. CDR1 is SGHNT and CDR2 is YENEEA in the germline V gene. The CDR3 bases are TGTGCCAGCAGCCCCCGGGGGGGGGAGACCCAGTACTTC. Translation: CASSPRGGETQYF.

CDR3 nucleotide sequence: TGCGCCAGCAGCACACAGATGTACTCCTACGAGCAGTACTTC. It specifies CASSTQMYSYEQYF. The chain combines TRBV5-1 with TRBJ2-7; D gene uncertain. V was shortened by 4 bases and J by 0 bases, with 11 bases between the two germline ends. The CDR3 sequence is 14 residues long. Germline V lookup: CDR1 SGHRS, CDR2 YFSETQ.

DNA for the CDR3: TGTGCCTGGAGTCGGGACAGGAGCCTTAACTATGGCTACACCTTC. Protein product: CAWSRDRSLNYGYTF. The chain carries TRBV30 and TRBJ1-2; 8 bases map to TRBD1. The CDR3 consists of 15 residues. The germline gives CDR1 GTSNPN, CDR2 SVGIG (reference sequence). Unmatched junction bases numbered 6, after V lost 2 bases and J lost 1 base.

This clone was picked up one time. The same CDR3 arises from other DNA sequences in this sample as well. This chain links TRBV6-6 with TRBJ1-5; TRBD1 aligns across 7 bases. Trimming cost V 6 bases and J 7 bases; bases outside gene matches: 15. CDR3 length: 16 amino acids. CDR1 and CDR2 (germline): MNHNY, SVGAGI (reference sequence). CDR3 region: CASSRTIDRAGQPQHF. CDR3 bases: TGTGCCAGCAGCCGTACTATTGACAGGGCAGGCCAGCCCCAGCATTTT.

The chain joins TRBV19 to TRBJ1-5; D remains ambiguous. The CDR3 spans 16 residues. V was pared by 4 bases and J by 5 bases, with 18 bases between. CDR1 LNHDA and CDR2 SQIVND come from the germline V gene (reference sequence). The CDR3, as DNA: TGTGCCAGTAGTAACTTGGGCCACCCCCGGTATCAGCCCCAGCATTTT. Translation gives CASSNLGHPRYQPQHF. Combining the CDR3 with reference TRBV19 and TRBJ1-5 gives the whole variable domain DGGITQSPKYLFRKEGQNVTLSCEQNLNHDAMYWYRQDPGQGLRLIYYSQIVNDFQKGDIAEGYSVSREKKESFPLTVTSAQKNPTAFYLCASSNLGHPRYQPQHFGDGTRLSIL.

CDR3: CASSLTGWATEAFF. The CDR3 DNA follows: TGTGCCAGCAGCTTAACCGGGTGGGCCACTGAAGCTTTCTTT. This sequence joins TRBV11-3 and TRBJ1-1; D remains unclear. Germline CDR1 reads SGHNT; CDR2 reads YENEEA. The CDR3 contains 14 residues. V lost 2 bases to trimming and J lost 4 bases, with 11 bases between them. Full variable domain (rest looked up from reference TRBV11-3 and TRBJ1-1): EAGVVQSPRYKIIEKKQPVAFWCNPISGHNTLYWYLQNLGQGPELLIRYENEEAVDDSQLPKDRFSAERLKGVDSTLKIQPAELGDSAVYLCASSLTGWATEAFFGQGTRLTVV.

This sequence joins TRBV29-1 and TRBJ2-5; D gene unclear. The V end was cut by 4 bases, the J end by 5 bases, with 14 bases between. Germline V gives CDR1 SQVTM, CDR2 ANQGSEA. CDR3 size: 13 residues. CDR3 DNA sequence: TGCAGCGTTGGTTCTGTAGCTGGGGAGACCCAGTACTTC. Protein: CSVGSVAGETQYF.

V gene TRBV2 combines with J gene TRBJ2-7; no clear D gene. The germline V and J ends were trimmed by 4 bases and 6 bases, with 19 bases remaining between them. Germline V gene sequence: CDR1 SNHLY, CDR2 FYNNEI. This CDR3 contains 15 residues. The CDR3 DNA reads TGTGCCAGCAGTGTCAATGAACTTTCCCCGGGCGAGCAGTACTTC. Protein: CASSVNELSPGEQYF.

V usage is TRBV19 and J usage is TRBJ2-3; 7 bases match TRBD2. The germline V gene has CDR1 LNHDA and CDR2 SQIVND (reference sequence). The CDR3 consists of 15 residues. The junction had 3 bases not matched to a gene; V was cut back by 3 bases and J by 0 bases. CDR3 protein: CASSIGLDSTDTQYF. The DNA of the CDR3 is TGTGCCAGTAGTATCGGACTAGACAGCACAGATACGCAGTATTTT.

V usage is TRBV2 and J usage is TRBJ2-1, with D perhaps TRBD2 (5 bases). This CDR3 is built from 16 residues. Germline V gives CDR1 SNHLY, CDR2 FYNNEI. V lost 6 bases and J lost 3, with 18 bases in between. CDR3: CASRQTTRRFYNEQFF. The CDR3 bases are TGTGCCAGCAGGCAGACTACTAGGCGGTTCTACAATGAGCAGTTCTTC.

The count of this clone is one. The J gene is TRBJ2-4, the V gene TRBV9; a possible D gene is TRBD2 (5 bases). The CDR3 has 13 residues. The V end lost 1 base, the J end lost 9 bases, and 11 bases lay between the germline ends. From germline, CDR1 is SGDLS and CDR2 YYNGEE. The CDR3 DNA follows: TGTGCCAGCAGCGTATCCGGACTGACCATTCAGTACTTC. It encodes CASSVSGLTIQYF. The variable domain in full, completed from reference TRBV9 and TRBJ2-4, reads DSGVTQTPKHLITATGQRVTLRCSPRSGDLSVYWYQQSLDQGLQFLIQYYNGEERAKGNILERFSAQQFPDLHSELNLSSLELGDSALYFCASSVSGLTIQYFGAGTRLSVL.

CDR3 amino acids: CASWAQSSYNEQFF. CDR3 nucleotide sequence: TGTGCCAGCTGGGCGCAGAGCTCCTACAATGAGCAGTTCTTC. The chain joins TRBV2 to TRBJ2-1, with D hard to call. Deletions cut 8 bases from V and 0 bases from J, with 11 bases between. There are 14 residues in the CDR3. CDR1 SNHLY and CDR2 FYNNEI come from the germline V gene.

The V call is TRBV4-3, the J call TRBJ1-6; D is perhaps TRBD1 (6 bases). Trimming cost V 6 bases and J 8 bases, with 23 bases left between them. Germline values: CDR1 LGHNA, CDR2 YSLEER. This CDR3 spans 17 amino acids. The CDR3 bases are TGCGCCAGCAGTCCGTATACAGGGTCAGCATGGGATTCACCCCTCCACTTT. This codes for CASSPYTGSAWDSPLHF.

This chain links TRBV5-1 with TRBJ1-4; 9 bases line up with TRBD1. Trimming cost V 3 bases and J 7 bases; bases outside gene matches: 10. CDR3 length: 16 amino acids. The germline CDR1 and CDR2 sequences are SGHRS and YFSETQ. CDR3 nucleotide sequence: TGCGCCAGCAGCTGGAGACCGGGACAGGGAGGTGAAAAACTGTTTTTT. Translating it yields CASSWRPGQGGEKLFF.

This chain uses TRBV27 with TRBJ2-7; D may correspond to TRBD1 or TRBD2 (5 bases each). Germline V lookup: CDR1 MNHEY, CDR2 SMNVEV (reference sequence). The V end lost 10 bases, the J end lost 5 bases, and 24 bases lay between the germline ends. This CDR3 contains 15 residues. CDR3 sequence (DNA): TGTGCCACCCAGCGCCGGGGCCAGGGTCGGGACGAGCAGTACTTC. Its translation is CATQRRGQGRDEQYF.

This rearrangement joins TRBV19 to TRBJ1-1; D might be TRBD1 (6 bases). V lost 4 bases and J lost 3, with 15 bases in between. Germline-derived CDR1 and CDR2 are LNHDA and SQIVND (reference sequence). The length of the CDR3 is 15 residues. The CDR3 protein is CASSTLDRDYTEAFF. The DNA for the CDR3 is TGTGCCAGTAGTACGCTGGACAGAGATTACACTGAAGCTTTCTTT.

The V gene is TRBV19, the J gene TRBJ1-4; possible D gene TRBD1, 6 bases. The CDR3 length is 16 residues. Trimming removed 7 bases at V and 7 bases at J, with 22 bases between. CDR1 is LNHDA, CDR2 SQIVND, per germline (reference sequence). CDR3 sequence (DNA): TGTGCCAGTACCCCCCTGGCCCCCAGGGGAAGTGAAAAACTGTTTTTT. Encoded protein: CASTPLAPRGSEKLFF. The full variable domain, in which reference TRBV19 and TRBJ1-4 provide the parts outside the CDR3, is DGGITQSPKYLFRKEGQNVTLSCEQNLNHDAMYWYRQDPGQGLRLIYYSQIVNDFQKGDIAEGYSVSREKKESFPLTVTSAQKNPTAFYLCASTPLAPRGSEKLFFGSGTQLSVL.

Here the CDR3 reads CASSASDLNQPQHF. In DNA, the CDR3 is TGTGCCAGCAGTGCGTCAGACCTAAATCAGCCCCAGCATTTT. The gene calls are TRBV2 and TRBJ1-5; D unclear. Germline-derived CDR1 and CDR2 are SNHLY and FYNNEI. This CDR3 region has 14 residues. Between the trimmed V and J ends, which lost 4 bases and 4 bases, there was a span of 11 bases.

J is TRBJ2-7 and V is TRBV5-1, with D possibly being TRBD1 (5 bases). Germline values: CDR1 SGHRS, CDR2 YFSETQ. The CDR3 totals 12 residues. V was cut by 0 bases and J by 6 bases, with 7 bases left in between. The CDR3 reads CASSLEGSEQYF. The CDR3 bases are TGCGCCAGCAGCTTGGAGGGGTCCGAGCAGTACTTC.